The 12 T cell receptor beta chains listed next were all sequenced from one sample in a study of T cell repertoires in cytomegalovirus infection. One entry per CDR3 protein results from TCRdb running MiXCR on the reads. The data hold around 320,000 distinct CDR3 sequences, with over 7.5% observed a single time. The material sequenced was PBMCs. These receptors were taken from a human donor in good health (CMV status not recorded). Some clones in this sample may be carry-over from other donors' samples.

Of note for this clonotype: This may be a read error, as it is one base from a much larger clone. This sequence joins TRBV2 and TRBJ1-5; D is unresolved. Germline V CDR1 and CDR2: SNHLY, FYNNEI. The CDR3 runs 16 residues. The DNA of the CDR3 is TGTGCCAGCAGTCCATCTCGGGGAGGGAGCAATCAGCCCCGGCATTTT. Its translation is CASSPSRGGSNQPRHF.

A remark on this clonotype: A much larger clone is a single base away; this may be a read error. The chain recombines TRBV5-1 with TRBJ2-5; D unclear. From germline, CDR1 is SGHRS and CDR2 YFSETQ. V was shortened by 6 bases and J by 4 bases, with 13 bases between the two germline ends. The CDR3 loop spans 13 amino acids. The CDR3 bases are TGCGCCAGCATTTTAAAAACACGAGAGACCCAGTACTTC. Translation gives CASILKTRETQYF.

V usage is TRBV7-9 and J usage is TRBJ1-6; tentatively, D is TRBD1 (6 bases). Germline V gene data show CDR1 as SEHNR and CDR2 as FQNEAQ (reference sequence). CDR3 length equals 15 residues. V lost 5 bases to trimming and J lost 5 bases, with 13 bases between them. CDR3 protein: CASSPGGWNNSPLHF. The DNA for the CDR3 is TGTGCCAGCAGCCCCGGGGGCTGGAATAATTCACCCCTCCACTTT. Combining the CDR3 with reference TRBV7-9 and TRBJ1-6 gives the whole variable domain DTGVSQNPRHKITKRGQNVTFRCDPISEHNRLYWYRQTLGQGPEFLTYFQNEAQLEKSRLLSDRFSAERPKGSFSTLEIQRTEQGDSAMYLCASSPGGWNNSPLHFGNGTRLTVT.

This clonotype was seen repeatedly, ten times or more. The rearrangement links TRBV18 to TRBJ2-7; TRBD2 agrees at 9 bases. This CDR3 has 18 residues. After removal of 0 bases from V and 3 bases from J, the junction contained 12 bases not matched to a gene. Germline values: CDR1 KGHSH, CDR2 LQKENI. DNA of the CDR3: TGTGCCAGCTCACCACCCCGGGGTAGCGGGGGATCAGACTACGAGCAGTACTTC. Translated, it gives CASSPPRGSGGSDYEQYF.

This clonotype showed up just a few times. The chain couples TRBV5-1 to TRBJ2-7, with D uncertain. The CDR3 runs 11 residues. Germline V lookup: CDR1 SGHRS, CDR2 YFSETQ. Trimming stripped 1 base from V and 6 bases from J, with 5 bases between. CDR3 sequence (DNA): TGCGCCAGCAGCTTGTTGGGCGAGCAGTACTTC. It encodes CASSLLGEQYF.

V gene TRBV27 combines with J gene TRBJ1-6, with TRBD1 as a possible D gene (6 bases). Germline CDR1 is MNHEY and CDR2 is SMNVEV (reference sequence). Trimming shortened V by 6 bases and J by 10 bases, and 22 bases separated the two germline ends. The CDR3 totals 16 residues. CDR3 coding DNA: TGTGCCAGCAGGATGGTGCCGGCAGGGGCGAAATCACCCCTCCACTTT. Amino acids: CASRMVPAGAKSPLHF.

The genes are TRBV7-9 and TRBJ2-2; 9 nucleotides line up with TRBD1. Germline CDR1 reads SEHNR; CDR2 reads FQNEAQ (reference sequence). CDR3 length: 14 amino acids. V shed 5 bases and J 7 bases; nucleotides not matched to a gene: 5. CDR3 residues: CASSTRQGDGELFF. The CDR3 nucleotides are TGTGCCAGCAGCACCCGACAGGGGGACGGGGAGCTGTTTTTT. Combining the CDR3 with reference TRBV7-9 and TRBJ2-2 gives the whole variable domain DTGVSQNPRHKITKRGQNVTFRCDPISEHNRLYWYRQTLGQGPEFLTYFQNEAQLEKSRLLSDRFSAERPKGSFSTLEIQRTEQGDSAMYLCASSTRQGDGELFFGEGSRLTVL.

There are many counts of this clonotype. V gene TRBV7-6 combines with J gene TRBJ2-1; tentatively, D is TRBD1 (5 bases). CDR1 and CDR2 (germline): SGHVS, FNYEAQ. The CDR3 length is 17 residues. V lost 0 bases to trimming and J lost 0 bases, with 12 bases between them. The CDR3 sequence is CASSLAGQGSSYNEQFF. CDR3 nucleotides: TGTGCCAGCAGCTTAGCGGGGCAGGGTAGCTCCTACAATGAGCAGTTCTTC.

Many counts were recorded for this clonotype. V is TRBV7-2 and J is TRBJ2-3, with D perhaps TRBD2 (6 bases). CDR3 size: 15 residues. The V gene lost 4 bases and the J gene lost 2 bases, with 13 bases spanning the gap. CDR1 is SGHTA and CDR2 is FQGNSA in the germline V gene. The CDR3 bases are TGTGCCAGCAGCTCCCGTAGCGGCTTCACAGATACGCAGTATTTT. It specifies CASSSRSGFTDTQYF.

The chain has TRBV20-1 and TRBJ2-2; 12 bases are a match to TRBD2. Germline V CDR1 and CDR2: DFQATT, SNEGSKA (reference sequence). V lost 0 bases to trimming and J lost 7 bases; unmatched junction nucleotides: 12. The CDR3 has 18 amino acids. This CDR3 is CSARDRASGRGSGGELFF. The CDR3 nucleotides are TGCAGTGCTAGAGATCGTGCTAGCGGGAGGGGGAGTGGCGGGGAGCTGTTTTTT.

The chain combines TRBV4-2 with TRBJ2-7; TRBD1 might be the D (5 bases). Trimming pared 1 base from V and 5 bases from J, leaving 9 bases between. The CDR3 is made up of 13 amino acids. Germline assignment: CDR1 LGHNA and CDR2 YNFKEQ. The CDR3 coding sequence is TGTGCCAGCAGCCAAGGGTTAGGGGACGAGCAGTACTTC. Its translation: CASSQGLGDEQYF.

The chain joins TRBV28 to TRBJ2-1; 9 bases map to TRBD2. Looked up from germline, CDR1 is MDHEN and CDR2 is SYDVKM. The junction had 6 bases not matched to a gene; V was cut back by 4 bases and J by 8 bases. The CDR3 consists of 14 residues. The CDR3 region has the DNA TGTGCCAGCAGTTGGATAGCGGGAGACCATGAGCAGTTCTTC. This encodes CASSWIAGDHEQFF.